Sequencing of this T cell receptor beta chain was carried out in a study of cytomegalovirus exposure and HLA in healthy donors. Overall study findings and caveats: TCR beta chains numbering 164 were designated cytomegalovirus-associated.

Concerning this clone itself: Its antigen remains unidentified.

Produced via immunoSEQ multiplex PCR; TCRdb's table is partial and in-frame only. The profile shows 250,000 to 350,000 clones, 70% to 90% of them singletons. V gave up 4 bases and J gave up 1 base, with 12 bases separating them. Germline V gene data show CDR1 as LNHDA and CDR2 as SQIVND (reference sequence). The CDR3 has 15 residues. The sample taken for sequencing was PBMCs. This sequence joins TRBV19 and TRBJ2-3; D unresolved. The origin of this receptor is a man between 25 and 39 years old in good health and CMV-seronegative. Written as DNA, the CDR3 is TGTGCCAGTAGTAACGTAGCTTGGGGCACAGATACGCAGTATTTT. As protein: CASSNVAWGTDTQYF.